This T cell receptor (beta chain) was profiled in a study of T cell changes during pregnancy in multiple sclerosis. The data were produced by immunoSEQ multiplex PCR, yet TCRdb's version contains in-frame clones alone and is incomplete. The repertoire holds 55,000 to 75,000 clones, with around 91% as singletons. This clone was seen only once. Germline-derived CDR1 and CDR2 are MRHNA and SNTAGT. The CDR3 loop spans 14 amino acids. The trim removed 3 bases at V and 8 bases at J, leaving 8 bases unmatched. Sequences were derived from peripheral blood, sampled in the third trimester of pregnancy. The receptor comes from a female donor in good health, enrolled as a control in a pregnancy study. The chain joins TRBV6-4 to TRBJ1-2; 8 bases agree with TRBD1. CDR3: CASSEDRDPSGYTF. DNA of the CDR3: TGTGCCAGCAGTGAGGACAGGGACCCCTCCGGCTACACCTTC.